The next 19 T cell receptor beta chains were all read from a single sample in a study of cytomegalovirus exposure and HLA in healthy donors. In the PCR, 60 Vbeta and 13 Jbeta primers were used. The data were produced by immunoSEQ multiplex PCR, yet TCRdb's version contains in-frame clones alone and is incomplete. The data show 150,000 or so clones, almost 80% seen once. Source material: PBMCs. The origin of the receptors is a woman between 45 and 65 years old in good health and CMV-seropositive.

The chain joins TRBV28 to TRBJ1-2; unclear D gene. V was pared by 7 bases and J by 2 bases, with 17 bases between. CDR3 size: 15 residues. Germline V lookup: CDR1 MDHEN, CDR2 SYDVKM. The CDR3 nucleotides read TGTGCCAGCAACACCCTCACACCCCCCAACTATGGCTACACCTTC. This translates into CASNTLTPPNYGYTF.

The chain recombines TRBV6-6 with TRBJ2-7; D might be TRBD1 (6 bases). The CDR3 has 14 amino acids. The V and J ends lost 6 bases and 2 bases respectively, with 14 bases between them. Germline-derived CDR1 and CDR2 are MNHNY and SVGAGI (reference sequence). The DNA for the CDR3 is TGTGCCAGCAGACCCAACAGGGACACCTACGAGCAGTACTTC. It translates to CASRPNRDTYEQYF.

The chain uses TRBV7-6 and TRBJ2-7; 10 bases line up with TRBD1. The CDR3 is made up of 15 amino acids. Germline CDR1 SGHVS, CDR2 FNYEAQ. The V segment lost 5 bases and the J segment 5 bases; nucleotides outside the gene matches: 9. CDR3 residues: CASSIRGQGYDEQYF. For the CDR3, the DNA is TGTGCCAGCAGCATCAGGGGACAGGGGTATGACGAGCAGTACTTC.

The chain links TRBV4-1 to TRBJ2-3; 7 positions match TRBD2. Germline CDR1 reads MGHRA; CDR2 reads YSYEKL. The CDR3 consists of 20 residues. V was clipped by 0 bases and J by 3 bases; unmatched bases: 18. As DNA, the CDR3 is TGCGCCAGCAGCCAAGATGGTCGATTGGTTCGAGCGGGAACAACAGATACGCAGTATTTT. Residues: CASSQDGRLVRAGTTDTQYF.

The chain employs TRBV5-4 and TRBJ2-3; a weak D match, TRBD2 (6 bases). Germline V gene lookup returns CDR1 SGHNT and CDR2 YYREEE (reference sequence). Between the trimmed V and J ends, which lost 3 bases and 2 bases, there was a span of 7 bases. The CDR3 consists of 13 residues. The CDR3 DNA is TGTGCCAGCAGCTGGGAGGTCACAGATACGCAGTATTTT. Protein: CASSWEVTDTQYF. The variable domain in full, with the rest retrieved from reference TRBV5-4 and TRBJ2-3, is ETGVTQSPTHLIKTRGQQVTLRCSSQSGHNTVSWYQQALGQGPQFIFQYYREEENGRGNFPPRFSGLQFPNYSSELNVNALELDDSALYLCASSWEVTDTQYFGPGTRLTVL.

CDR3 sequence (DNA): TGTGCCAGCAGCTTCTTACAGGGCCCCAACACTGAAGCTTTCTTT. The encoded protein is CASSFLQGPNTEAFF. V is TRBV14 and J is TRBJ1-1, with D possibly TRBD1 on 6 matching bases. V lost 5 bases and J 2 bases, leaving 15 bases between the germline ends. The germline V gene encodes CDR1 SGHDN and CDR2 FVKESK. The CDR3 is 15 residues long.

The chain recombines TRBV7-2 with TRBJ2-7, with 11 bases fitting TRBD2. Germline V gene lookup returns CDR1 SGHTA and CDR2 FQGNSA. This CDR3 is 16 amino acids long. V dropped 1 base and J dropped 5; count of bases not matched to a gene: 7. CDR3 sequence reads: CASSLDLSGGAHEQYF. The CDR3 DNA follows: TGTGCCAGCAGCTTAGACCTTAGCGGGGGGGCCCACGAGCAGTACTTC.

The chain combines TRBV5-4 with TRBJ2-7, with no clear D. The germline gives CDR1 SGHNT, CDR2 YYREEE (reference sequence). Trimming took off 0 bases at V and 2 bases at J, with 9 bases between the two ends. The CDR3 spans 14 residues. The chain's CDR3 is CASSLESTPYEQYF. DNA of the CDR3: TGTGCCAGCAGCTTGGAAAGTACTCCCTACGAGCAGTACTTC.

The table lists this clone with a few counts. The chain combines TRBV10-3 with TRBJ1-4; D ambiguous. Trimming removed 3 bases from V and 4 bases from J, with 9 bases in between. From germline, CDR1 is ENHRY and CDR2 SYGVKD. This CDR3 is built from 14 residues. The CDR3 bases are TGTGCCATCAGTGATAATGGCAGTAATGAAAAACTGTTTTTT. Encoded protein: CAISDNGSNEKLFF.

The rearrangement joins TRBV28 to TRBJ2-1, with 10 bases lining up with TRBD2. CDR1 MDHEN and CDR2 SYDVKM come from the germline V gene. This CDR3 spans 14 amino acids. The V segment lost 9 bases and the J segment 4 bases; nucleotides outside the gene matches: 6. This CDR3 is CASSTSGLYNEQFF. The CDR3 region has the DNA TGTGCCAGTTCGACTAGCGGGTTATACAATGAGCAGTTCTTC.

This clone was seen just once. The chain couples TRBV6-5 to TRBJ1-1; TRBD1 is a possible D gene (5 bases). CDR1 is MNHEY, CDR2 SVGAGI, per germline. Trimming took 7 bases from V and 5 from J, leaving 17 bases between them. The CDR3 length is 14 residues. CDR3 DNA: TGTGCCAGCAAAAACGGCGGGGGAGGAACTGAAGCTTTCTTT. It translates to CASKNGGGGTEAFF.

The rearrangement joins TRBV7-8 to TRBJ1-1; no firm D call. Germline assignment: CDR1 SGHVS and CDR2 FQNEAQ. The CDR3 extends over 14 amino acids. Trimming stripped 5 bases from V and 0 bases from J, with 10 bases between. The CDR3 protein is CASSPRELNTEAFF. The CDR3 bases are TGTGCCAGCAGCCCCCGGGAGTTGAACACTGAAGCTTTCTTT.

This sequence joins TRBV19 and TRBJ1-5, with 7 bases matching TRBD1. Trimming removed 6 bases from V and 1 base from J; junction bases left unmatched: 12. Germline V lookup: CDR1 LNHDA, CDR2 SQIVND (reference sequence). This CDR3 spans 17 amino acids. CDR3 amino acids: CASSRLGQAASNQPQHF. The DNA of the CDR3 is TGTGCCAGTAGCCGACTTGGACAGGCAGCGAGCAATCAGCCCCAGCATTTT.

The table lists this clone with a count of one. Within the sample, other DNA sequences also encode this same CDR3. The chain links TRBV7-9 to TRBJ2-7; D unresolved. V was shortened by 5 bases and J by 0 bases, with 5 bases between the two germline ends. Germline V gene sequence: CDR1 SEHNR, CDR2 FQNEAQ (reference sequence). This CDR3 spans 12 amino acids. As DNA, the CDR3 is TGTGCCAGCAGCCCGAGCTCCTACGAGCAGTACTTC. Encoded protein: CASSPSSYEQYF.

The V gene is TRBV6-1, the J gene TRBJ1-4; possibly TRBD1 for D (5 bases). Germline CDR1 MNHNS, CDR2 SASEGT. This CDR3 spans 13 amino acids. V was cut by 6 bases and J by 8 bases, with 13 bases left in between. The chain's CDR3 is CASRYQGREKLFF. CDR3 in DNA: TGTGCCAGCAGGTATCAGGGTCGGGAAAAACTGTTTTTT.

The rearrangement uses TRBV10-3 and TRBJ2-5; D gene ambiguous. Deletions cut 3 bases from V and 2 bases from J, with 4 bases between. Germline values: CDR1 ENHRY, CDR2 SYGVKD. This CDR3 has 12 residues. Here the CDR3 DNA reads TGTGCCATCAGTGACCATCAAGAGACCCAGTACTTC. Translating it yields CAISDHQETQYF.

The CDR3 is CASSSPGYGYTF. CDR3 bases: TGTGCCAGCAGCTCGCCAGGGTATGGCTACACCTTC. V and J are TRBV9 and TRBJ1-2; tentatively, D is TRBD1 (5 bases). V shed 4 bases and J shed 5 bases, with 9 bases lying between them. CDR1 is SGDLS, CDR2 YYNGEE, per germline. The CDR3 has 12 amino acids. Full variable domain (missing parts from reference TRBV9 and TRBJ1-2): DSGVTQTPKHLITATGQRVTLRCSPRSGDLSVYWYQQSLDQGLQFLIQYYNGEERAKGNILERFSAQQFPDLHSELNLSSLELGDSALYFCASSSPGYGYTFGSGTRLTVV.

The gene calls are TRBV6-1 and TRBJ2-1; perhaps TRBD2 as D (6 bases). CDR1 is MNHNS and CDR2 is SASEGT in the germline V gene. Trimming stripped 3 bases from V and 8 bases from J, with 20 bases between. This CDR3 is built from 16 residues. CDR3: CASSDQIAVRVDEQFF. The CDR3 DNA reads as TGTGCCAGCAGTGACCAGATAGCGGTCAGGGTGGATGAGCAGTTCTTC.

CDR3 sequence: CASSAGSNYGYTF. The CDR3 DNA reads TGTGCCAGCAGTGCCGGGAGTAACTATGGCTACACCTTC. J is TRBJ1-2 and V is TRBV28, with D uncertain. The germline V and J ends were trimmed by 5 bases and 1 base, with 8 bases remaining between them. Germline CDR1 is MDHEN and CDR2 is SYDVKM. This CDR3 region has 13 residues.